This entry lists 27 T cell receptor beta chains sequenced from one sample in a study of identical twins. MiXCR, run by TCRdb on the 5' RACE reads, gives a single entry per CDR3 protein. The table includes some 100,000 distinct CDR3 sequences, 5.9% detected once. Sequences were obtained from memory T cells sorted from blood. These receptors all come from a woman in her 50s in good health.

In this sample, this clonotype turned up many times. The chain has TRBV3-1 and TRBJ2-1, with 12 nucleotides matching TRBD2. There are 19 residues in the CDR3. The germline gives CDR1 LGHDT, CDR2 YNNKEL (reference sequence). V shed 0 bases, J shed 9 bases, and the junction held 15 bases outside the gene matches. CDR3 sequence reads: CASSQDASFGTSGLSEQFF. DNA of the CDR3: TGTGCCAGCAGCCAAGATGCGAGTTTTGGGACTAGCGGGCTTTCTGAGCAGTTCTTC.

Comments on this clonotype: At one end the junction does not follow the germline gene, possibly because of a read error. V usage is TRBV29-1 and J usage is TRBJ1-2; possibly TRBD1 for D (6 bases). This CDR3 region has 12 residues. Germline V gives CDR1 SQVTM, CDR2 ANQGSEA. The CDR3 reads CSVQEGGYGYTF. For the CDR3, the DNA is TGCAGCGTTCAAGAGGGGGGCTATGGCTACACCTTC.

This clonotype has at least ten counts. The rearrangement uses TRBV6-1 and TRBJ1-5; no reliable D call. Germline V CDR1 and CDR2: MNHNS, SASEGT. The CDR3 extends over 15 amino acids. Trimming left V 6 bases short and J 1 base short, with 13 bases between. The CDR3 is CASRSTTGSNQPQHF. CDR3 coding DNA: TGTGCCAGCAGATCTACGACGGGAAGCAATCAGCCCCAGCATTTT.

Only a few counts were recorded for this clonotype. The CDR3 sequence: CAISELTSGGYEQFF. The CDR3 nucleotides are TGTGCCATCAGTGAGCTGACTAGCGGGGGCTATGAGCAGTTCTTC. V is TRBV10-3 and J is TRBJ2-1, with 12 positions matching TRBD2. The J segment lost 8 bases and the V segment lost 2 bases, leaving 4 bases of the junction unmatched. Per germline, CDR1 ENHRY and CDR2 SYGVKD. The CDR3 spans 15 residues.

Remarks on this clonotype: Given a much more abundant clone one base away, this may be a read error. The CDR3 here is CASSPKGTRSDEQLF. DNA for the CDR3: TGTGCCAGCAGCCCCAAAGGGACTCGATCGGATGAGCAGTTATTC. The chain employs TRBV5-6 and TRBJ2-1; a possible D gene is TRBD2 (6 bases). Germline CDR1 reads SGHDT; CDR2 reads YYEEEE. The CDR3 spans 15 residues.

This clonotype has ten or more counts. The CDR3 sequence: CASSQETGGETQYF. The DNA for the CDR3 is TGTGCCAGCAGCCAAGAGACCGGGGGAGAGACCCAGTACTTC. The chain employs TRBV4-2 and TRBJ2-5, with D possibly being TRBD2 (6 bases). V lost 0 bases and J lost 4, with 9 bases in between. The CDR3 consists of 14 residues. CDR1 is LGHNA, CDR2 YNFKEQ, per germline.

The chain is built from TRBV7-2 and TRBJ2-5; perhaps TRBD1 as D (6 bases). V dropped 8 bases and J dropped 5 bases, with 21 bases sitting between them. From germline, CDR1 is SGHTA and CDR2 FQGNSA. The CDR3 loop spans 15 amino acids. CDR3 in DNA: TGTGCCAGCTCTATCGGGAAGCAGGGGTCGGAGACCCAGTACTTC. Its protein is CASSIGKQGSETQYF.

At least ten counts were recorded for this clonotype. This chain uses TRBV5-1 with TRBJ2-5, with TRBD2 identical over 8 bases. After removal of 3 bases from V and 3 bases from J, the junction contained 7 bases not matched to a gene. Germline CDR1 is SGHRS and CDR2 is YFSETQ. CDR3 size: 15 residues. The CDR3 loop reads CASSSPRGGEETQYF. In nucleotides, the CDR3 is TGCGCCAGCAGCTCCCCACGGGGGGGGGAAGAGACCCAGTACTTC.

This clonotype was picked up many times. The CDR3 bases are TGCAGTGCTATCCCTGGCGGGGGAGATACGCAGTATTTT. As protein: CSAIPGGGDTQYF. The chain recombines TRBV20-1 with TRBJ2-3; 7 positions match TRBD2. Germline assignment: CDR1 DFQATT and CDR2 SNEGSKA (reference sequence). CDR3 length: 13 amino acids. V was clipped by 4 bases and J by 5 bases; unmatched bases: 6.

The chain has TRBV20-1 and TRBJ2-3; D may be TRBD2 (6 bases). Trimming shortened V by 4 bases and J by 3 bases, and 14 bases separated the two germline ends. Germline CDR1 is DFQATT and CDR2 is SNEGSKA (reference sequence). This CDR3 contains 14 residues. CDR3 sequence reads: CSAISTRTTDTQYF. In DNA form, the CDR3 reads TGCAGTGCTATTTCGACTAGAACGACAGATACGCAGTATTTT.

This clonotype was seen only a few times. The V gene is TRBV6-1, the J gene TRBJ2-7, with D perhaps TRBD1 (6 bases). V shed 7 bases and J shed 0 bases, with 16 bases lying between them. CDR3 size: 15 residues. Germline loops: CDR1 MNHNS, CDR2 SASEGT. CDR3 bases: TGTGCCAGCATGGCAAGGGACACCGCCTCCTACGAGCAGTACTTC. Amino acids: CASMARDTASYEQYF.

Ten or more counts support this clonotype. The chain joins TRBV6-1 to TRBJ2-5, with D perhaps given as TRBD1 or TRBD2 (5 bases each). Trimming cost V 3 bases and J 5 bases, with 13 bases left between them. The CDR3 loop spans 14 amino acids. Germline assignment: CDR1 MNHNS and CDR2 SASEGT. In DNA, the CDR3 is TGTGCCAGCAGTGATCTACGGGGACGGGAGACCCAGTACTTC. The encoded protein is CASSDLRGRETQYF.

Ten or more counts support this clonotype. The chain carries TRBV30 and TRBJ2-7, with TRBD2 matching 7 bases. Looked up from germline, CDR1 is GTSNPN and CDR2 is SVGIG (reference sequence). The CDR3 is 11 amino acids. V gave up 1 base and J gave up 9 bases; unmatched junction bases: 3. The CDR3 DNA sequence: TGTGCCTGGAGTGCACCGGGAGGGCAGTACTTC. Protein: CAWSAPGGQYF.

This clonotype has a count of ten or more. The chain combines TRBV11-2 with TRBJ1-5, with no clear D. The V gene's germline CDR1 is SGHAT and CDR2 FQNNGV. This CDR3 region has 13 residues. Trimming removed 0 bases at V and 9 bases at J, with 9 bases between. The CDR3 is CASSLEDLSPQHF. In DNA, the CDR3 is TGTGCCAGCAGCTTAGAGGATCTCTCGCCCCAGCATTTT.

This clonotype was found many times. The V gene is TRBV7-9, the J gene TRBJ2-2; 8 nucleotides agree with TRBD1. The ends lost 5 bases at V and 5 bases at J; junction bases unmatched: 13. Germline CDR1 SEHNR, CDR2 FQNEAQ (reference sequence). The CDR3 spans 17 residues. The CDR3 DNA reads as TGTGCCAGCAGCCACCAACCGACAGGGGTGGGAACCGGGGAGCTGTTTTTT. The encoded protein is CASSHQPTGVGTGELFF.

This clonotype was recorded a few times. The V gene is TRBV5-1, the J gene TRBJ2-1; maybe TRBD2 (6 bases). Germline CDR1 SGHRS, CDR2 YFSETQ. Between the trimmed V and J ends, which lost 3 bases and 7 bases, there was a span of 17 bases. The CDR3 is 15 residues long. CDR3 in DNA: TGCGCCAGCAGCTCCGGGACTCAACCTCTGAATGAGCAGTTCTTC. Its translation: CASSSGTQPLNEQFF.

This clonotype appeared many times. The CDR3 DNA is TGTGCCAGCAGCGTAGAGGGTGGGGCCAACGTCCTGACTTTC. It encodes CASSVEGGANVLTF. J is TRBJ2-6 and V is TRBV9; the D is unclear. The CDR3 has 14 amino acids. The ends were cut back, 0 bases at V and 3 bases at J, with 4 bases in the middle. From germline, CDR1 is SGDLS and CDR2 YYNGEE. The full variable domain, its missing parts supplied by reference TRBV9 and TRBJ2-6, is DSGVTQTPKHLITATGQRVTLRCSPRSGDLSVYWYQQSLDQGLQFLIQYYNGEERAKGNILERFSAQQFPDLHSELNLSSLELGDSALYFCASSVEGGANVLTFGAGSRLTVL.

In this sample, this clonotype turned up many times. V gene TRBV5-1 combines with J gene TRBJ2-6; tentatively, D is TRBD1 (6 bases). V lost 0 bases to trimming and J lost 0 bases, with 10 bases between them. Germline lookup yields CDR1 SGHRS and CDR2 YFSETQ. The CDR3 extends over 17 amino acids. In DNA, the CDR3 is TGCGCCAGCAGCTTGGTACAGGGCTTCTCTGGGGCCAACGTCCTGACTTTC. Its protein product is CASSLVQGFSGANVLTF.

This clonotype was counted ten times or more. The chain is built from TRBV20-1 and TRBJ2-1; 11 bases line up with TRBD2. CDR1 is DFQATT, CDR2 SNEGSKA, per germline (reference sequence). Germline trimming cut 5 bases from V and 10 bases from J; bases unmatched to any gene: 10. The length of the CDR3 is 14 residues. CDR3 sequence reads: CSAPSLAGGVEQFF. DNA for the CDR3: TGCAGTGCTCCCTCCCTAGCGGGAGGTGTCGAGCAGTTCTTC.

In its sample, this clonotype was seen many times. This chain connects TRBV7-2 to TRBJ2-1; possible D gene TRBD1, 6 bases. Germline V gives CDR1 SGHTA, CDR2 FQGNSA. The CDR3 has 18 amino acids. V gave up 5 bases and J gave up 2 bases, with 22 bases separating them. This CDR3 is CASSLQGLTGTTYNEQFF. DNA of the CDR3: TGTGCCAGCAGCCTACAGGGCCTAACGGGAACAACCTACAATGAGCAGTTCTTC.

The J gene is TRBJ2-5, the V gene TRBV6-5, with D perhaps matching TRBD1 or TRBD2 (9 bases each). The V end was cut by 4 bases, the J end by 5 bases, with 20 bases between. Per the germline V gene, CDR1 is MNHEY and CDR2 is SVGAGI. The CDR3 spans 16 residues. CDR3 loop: CASSSRGGQGLETQYF. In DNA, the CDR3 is TGTGCCAGCAGTTCGCGGGGGGGACAGGGATTGGAGACCCAGTACTTC.

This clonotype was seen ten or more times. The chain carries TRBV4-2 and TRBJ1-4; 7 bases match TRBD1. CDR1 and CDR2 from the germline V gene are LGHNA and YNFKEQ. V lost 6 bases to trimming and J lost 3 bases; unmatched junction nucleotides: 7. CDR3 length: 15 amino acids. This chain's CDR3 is CASSPQGGSNEKLFF. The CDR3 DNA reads TGTGCCAGCAGTCCTCAGGGGGGATCTAATGAAAAACTGTTTTTT.

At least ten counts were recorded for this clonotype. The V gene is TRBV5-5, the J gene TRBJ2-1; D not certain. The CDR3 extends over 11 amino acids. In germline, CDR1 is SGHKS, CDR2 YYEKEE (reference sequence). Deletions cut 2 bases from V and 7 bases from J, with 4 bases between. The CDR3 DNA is TGTGCCAGCAGCTTTGGGAATGAGCAGTTCTTC. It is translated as CASSFGNEQFF.

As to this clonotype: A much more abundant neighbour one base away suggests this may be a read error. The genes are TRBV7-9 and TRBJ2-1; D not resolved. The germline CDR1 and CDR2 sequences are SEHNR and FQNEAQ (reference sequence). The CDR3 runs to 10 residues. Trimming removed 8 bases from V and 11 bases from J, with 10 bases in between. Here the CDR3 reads CASGVHKQFF. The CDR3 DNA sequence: TGTGCCAGCGGGGTTCATAAGCAGTTCTTC.

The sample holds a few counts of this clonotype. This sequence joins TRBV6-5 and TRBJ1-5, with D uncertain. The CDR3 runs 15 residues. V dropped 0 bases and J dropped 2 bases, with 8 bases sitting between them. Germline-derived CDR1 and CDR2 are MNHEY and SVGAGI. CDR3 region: CASSYSIVGNQPQHF. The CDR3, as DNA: TGTGCCAGCAGTTACTCGATCGTTGGCAATCAGCCCCAGCATTTT.

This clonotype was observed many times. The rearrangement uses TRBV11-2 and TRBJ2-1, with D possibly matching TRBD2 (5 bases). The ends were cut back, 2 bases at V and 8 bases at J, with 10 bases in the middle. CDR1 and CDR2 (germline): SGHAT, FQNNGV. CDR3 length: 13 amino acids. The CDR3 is CASSLRGWDEQFF. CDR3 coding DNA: TGTGCCAGCAGCTTACGGGGTTGGGATGAGCAGTTCTTC.

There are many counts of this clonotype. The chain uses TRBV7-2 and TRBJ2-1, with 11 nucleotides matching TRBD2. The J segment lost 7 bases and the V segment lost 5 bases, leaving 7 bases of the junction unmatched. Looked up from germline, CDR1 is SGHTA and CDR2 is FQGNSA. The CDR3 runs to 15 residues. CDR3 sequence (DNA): TGTGCCAGCAGCGATAGCGGGAGGGCCCAAAATGAGCAGTTCTTC. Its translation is CASSDSGRAQNEQFF.